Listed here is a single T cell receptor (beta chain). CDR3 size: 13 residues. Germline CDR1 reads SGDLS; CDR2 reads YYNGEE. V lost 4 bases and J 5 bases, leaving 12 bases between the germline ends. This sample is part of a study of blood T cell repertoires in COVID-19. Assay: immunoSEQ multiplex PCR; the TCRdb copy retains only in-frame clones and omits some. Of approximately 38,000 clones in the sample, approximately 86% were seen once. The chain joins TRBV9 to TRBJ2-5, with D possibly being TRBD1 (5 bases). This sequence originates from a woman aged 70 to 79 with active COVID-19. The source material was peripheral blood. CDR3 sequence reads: CASSQGPWETQYF. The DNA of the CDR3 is TGTGCCAGCAGCCAGGGTCCTTGGGAGACCCAGTACTTC. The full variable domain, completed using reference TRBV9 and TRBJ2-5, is DSGVTQTPKHLITATGQRVTLRCSPRSGDLSVYWYQQSLDQGLQFLIQYYNGEERAKGNILERFSAQQFPDLHSELNLSSLELGDSALYFCASSQGPWETQYFGPGTRLLVL.